The source of this TCR beta chain is a study of blood T cell repertoires in COVID-19. Study in general: Cohort 3 recovery required two negative PCRs, clearance, or symptom resolution. From the United States, Italy and Spain came samples of acute and convalescent COVID-19.

Authors' processing steps: Amplification of reference gene primers was used by the study to estimate nucleated cell counts. Generated by immunoSEQ multiplex PCR, the TCRdb table keeps only in-frame clones and is missing some. V and J calls and clone size are copied from that table; D and trimming were computed from the DNA. Of hundreds of thousands of clones in the sample, about 90% were seen once. Enrollees, 18 to 89 years old, lived in 24 US areas. The sequence was collected from a woman aged 50 to 60 in a cohort exposed to, infected with or recovered from COVID-19 (not recorded which). Source material: PBMCs or T cells enriched from blood (not recorded which).

CDR3: CASSWTAGENTEAFF. As DNA, the CDR3 is TGCGCCAGCAGCTGGACAGCGGGAGAAAACACTGAAGCTTTCTTT. The chain has TRBV5-1 and TRBJ1-1, with a weak D call TRBD1 (6 bases). Germline values: CDR1 SGHRS, CDR2 YFSETQ. The ends were cut back, 3 bases at V and 2 bases at J, with 14 bases in the middle. The CDR3 runs 15 residues.